This T cell receptor beta chain was sequenced for a study of T-cell reconstitution after alpha-beta-depleted transplantation in children. The study's findings and limits: Recipient T cells and thymic progenitors that survived gave rise to the high TCRbeta diversity observed at day 60 in some patients. Several hundred expanded graft clones reportedly gave rise to the alpha-beta T cells present about two months after transplant. Most T-cell counts and diversity one year after the transplant came from T cells that were newly produced.

Unique molecular identifiers were used in preparing the TCRbeta library. MiXCR, applied by TCRdb to the PCR reads, yields one record per CDR3 protein. The table shows about 980,000 distinct CDR3 sequences, with about 26% occurring only once. CDR1 is SQVTM and CDR2 is ANQGSEA in the germline V gene. Trimming pared 0 bases from V and 4 bases from J, leaving 10 bases between. The CDR3 length is 14 residues. In its sample, this clonotype was seen a few times. Its target is unknown. This chain joins TRBV29-1 and TRBJ2-1; TRBD1 might be the D (6 bases). The source material was PBMCs, mostly from graft donor cells, sampled 360 days after TCRalphabeta/CD19-depleted stem cell transplant. The receptor comes from a boy under two years old who had a stem cell transplant for SCID, so the T cells may come from the graft donor. DNA of the CDR3: TGCAGCGTTGAAGACAGGGGTATTTACAATGAGCAGTTCTTC. Its translation is CSVEDRGIYNEQFF.